These 17 T cell receptor beta chains originate from one sample sequenced in a study of cytomegalovirus exposure and HLA in healthy donors (dated by TCRdb to 2017 to 2019). Library preparation was by the immunoSEQ multiplex PCR assay. For the multiplex PCR, a mixture combining 60 forward primers for TCR Vbeta segments and 13 reverse primers for TCR Jbeta segments was used. This is the immuneACCESS table as TCRdb keeps it, with only in-frame sequences that have V and J called. A part of the clones is gone; compared with another copy, unresolved V genes explain less than half, and the rest is unexplained. The sample contains 75,000 to 100,000 clones, approximately 79% of them found a single time. The ten largest clones represent 1.8% of the sample. Material for sequencing was PBMCs. These receptors all come from a male donor in good health and CMV-seronegative.

This chain uses TRBV2 with TRBJ1-4, with TRBD1 matching 8 bases. V lost 6 bases to trimming and J lost 1 base; unmatched junction nucleotides: 7. This CDR3 region has 16 residues. From germline, CDR1 is SNHLY and CDR2 FYNNEI. CDR3 sequence (DNA): TGTGCCAGCAGGACAGGAGACAGGGGAACTAATGAAAAACTGTTTTTT. This encodes CASRTGDRGTNEKLFF. The full variable domain, completed using reference TRBV2 and TRBJ1-4, is EPEVTQTPSHQVTQMGQEVILRCVPISNHLYFYWYRQILGQKVEFLVSFYNNEISEKSEIFDDQFSVERPDGSNFTLKIRSTKLEDSAMYFCASRTGDRGTNEKLFFGSGTQLSVL.

The chain joins TRBV5-6 to TRBJ2-7; 8 nucleotides agree with TRBD1. The CDR3 contains 15 residues. The V gene's germline CDR1 is SGHDT and CDR2 YYEEEE. The J segment lost 7 bases and the V segment lost 0 bases, leaving 9 bases of the junction unmatched. The CDR3 spells CASSLAGTGLIEQYF. The CDR3 coding sequence is TGTGCCAGCAGCTTGGCCGGGACAGGTCTGATAGAGCAGTACTTC.

The CDR3 reads CASSYGGGEQYF. The CDR3 bases are TGTGCCAGCAGTTACGGGGGAGGCGAGCAGTACTTC. The rearrangement joins TRBV6-5 to TRBJ2-7; the D gene is possibly TRBD2 (6 bases). Trimming removed 2 bases at V and 6 bases at J, with 8 bases between. Germline V lookup: CDR1 MNHEY, CDR2 SVGAGI. The CDR3 extends over 12 amino acids.

The chain combines TRBV9 with TRBJ2-7; 10 bases fit TRBD1. J gave up 3 bases and V 0 bases, and 3 bases lay outside the gene matches. Per the germline V gene, CDR1 is SGDLS and CDR2 is YYNGEE. The CDR3 contains 15 residues. The CDR3 sequence is CASSVAGTGDYEQYF. The CDR3 DNA follows: TGTGCCAGCAGCGTAGCCGGGACAGGGGACTACGAGCAGTACTTC.

This clone has only a few counts. V and J are TRBV28 and TRBJ2-7; 10 bases are a match to TRBD2. CDR1 is MDHEN, CDR2 SYDVKM, per germline. This CDR3 has 14 amino acids. Unmatched junction bases numbered 6, after V lost 7 bases and J lost 3 bases. DNA for the CDR3: TGTGCCAGCACCCAGACTAGCGGGTTCTACGAGCAGTACTTC. Protein: CASTQTSGFYEQYF.

The V gene is TRBV29-1, the J gene TRBJ1-3; D possibly corresponds to TRBD1 (6 bases). The V gene lost 4 bases and the J gene lost 4 bases, with 14 bases spanning the gap. Germline V gene lookup returns CDR1 SQVTM and CDR2 ANQGSEA. CDR3 length: 14 amino acids. Written as DNA, the CDR3 is TGCAGCGTTGGGGGAGGGGACAAAGGAAACACCATATATTTT. It translates to CSVGGGDKGNTIYF.

The chain recombines TRBV7-2 with TRBJ1-2, with 9 bases identical to TRBD1. Germline loops: CDR1 SGHTA, CDR2 FQGNSA. This CDR3 spans 15 amino acids. V shed 4 bases and J 2 bases; nucleotides not matched to a gene: 5. CDR3 amino acids: CASSSTGTGNYGYTF. The CDR3 DNA reads as TGTGCCAGCAGCTCTACCGGGACAGGGAACTATGGCTACACCTTC.

In its sample, this clone was seen once. The chain uses TRBV5-6 and TRBJ2-7; the D is unclear. In germline, CDR1 is SGHDT, CDR2 YYEEEE. This CDR3 contains 13 residues. With 2 bases removed from V and 6 bases from J, the gap between germline ends came to 12 bases. CDR3: CASSFGRFCEQYF. CDR3 DNA sequence: TGTGCCAGCAGCTTTGGGCGCTTTTGCGAGCAGTACTTC.

The genes are TRBV9 and TRBJ2-6, with D possibly being TRBD2 (6 bases). The CDR3 extends over 15 amino acids. The germline gives CDR1 SGDLS, CDR2 YYNGEE. V was pared by 4 bases and J by 3 bases, with 11 bases between. The CDR3 is CASSPGTLGANVLTF. DNA of the CDR3: TGTGCCAGCAGCCCTGGGACTCTTGGGGCCAACGTCCTGACTTTC. Together with reference TRBV9 and TRBJ2-6, the CDR3 gives the full variable domain: DSGVTQTPKHLITATGQRVTLRCSPRSGDLSVYWYQQSLDQGLQFLIQYYNGEERAKGNILERFSAQQFPDLHSELNLSSLELGDSALYFCASSPGTLGANVLTFGAGSRLTVL.

This chain connects TRBV6-6 to TRBJ1-1; D not certain. The CDR3 loop spans 10 amino acids. Germline-derived CDR1 and CDR2 are MNHNY and SVGAGI (reference sequence). V lost 9 bases and J lost 4, with 6 bases in between. As DNA, the CDR3 is TGTGCCAGTCTCGGCACTGAAGCTTTCTTT. Its protein is CASLGTEAFF.

This rearrangement joins TRBV19 to TRBJ1-1, with 8 bases fitting TRBD1. The germline CDR1 and CDR2 sequences are LNHDA and SQIVND (reference sequence). V gave up 7 bases and J gave up 0 bases; unmatched junction bases: 7. The CDR3 loop spans 15 amino acids. The CDR3 spells CASIRAGQVNTEAFF. CDR3 sequence (DNA): TGTGCCAGTATTCGAGCGGGACAGGTGAACACTGAAGCTTTCTTT.

The chain couples TRBV6-1 to TRBJ1-2; a possible D gene is TRBD1 (6 bases). Germline loops: CDR1 MNHNS, CDR2 SASEGT. CDR3 length: 14 amino acids. With 3 bases removed from V and 7 bases from J, the gap between germline ends came to 15 bases. This CDR3 is CASSEAGAGVGYTF. The DNA for the CDR3 is TGTGCCAGCAGTGAGGCAGGGGCGGGAGTTGGCTACACCTTC.

This chain joins TRBV7-2 and TRBJ2-7; TRBD1 matches at 7 bases. The CDR3 is 15 amino acids. Looked up from germline, CDR1 is SGHTA and CDR2 is FQGNSA. J was trimmed by 0 bases and V by 5 bases; bases with no gene match: 7. CDR3: CASSVGTAASYEQYF. The CDR3 nucleotides read TGTGCCAGCAGCGTCGGGACAGCGGCCTCCTACGAGCAGTACTTC.

V is TRBV7-3 and J is TRBJ2-2, with TRBD1 matching over 8 bases. The germline V gene has CDR1 SGHTA and CDR2 FQGTGA. Trimming took 2 bases from V and 7 from J; bases not matched to a gene: 3. The CDR3 consists of 14 residues. The DNA for the CDR3 is TGTGCCAGCAGCTTACAGGGGGCTGGCGGGGAGCTGTTTTTT. Translated: CASSLQGAGGELFF.

The J gene is TRBJ2-3, the V gene TRBV9, with 8 bases identical to TRBD2. Trimming cost V 0 bases and J 5 bases; bases outside gene matches: 5. The CDR3 extends over 15 amino acids. Per germline, CDR1 SGDLS and CDR2 YYNGEE. This chain's CDR3 is CASSVAGGEGDTQYF. DNA for the CDR3: TGTGCCAGCAGCGTAGCGGGAGGGGAGGGAGATACGCAGTATTTT.

This chain links TRBV7-2 with TRBJ1-5; 8 positions match TRBD1. Germline values: CDR1 SGHTA, CDR2 FQGNSA. The CDR3 covers 15 residues. V trimming: 1 base; J trimming: 9 bases; junction bases outside the gene matches: 8. The CDR3 DNA follows: TGTGCCAGCAGCTTAGGTCCACAGGGGGGTACGCCCCAGCATTTT. This gives the protein CASSLGPQGGTPQHF.

The CDR3 nucleotides are TGTGCCAGTAGTATGGTGGGGACAGGGTCGGCCTACGAGCAGTACTTC. It specifies CASSMVGTGSAYEQYF. V gene TRBV19 combines with J gene TRBJ2-7; 9 nucleotides align to TRBD1. The CDR3 runs to 16 residues. Germline V lookup: CDR1 LNHDA, CDR2 SQIVND (reference sequence). With 3 bases clipped from V and 2 bases from J, the junction kept 8 bases outside the gene matches. The full variable domain, completed using reference TRBV19 and TRBJ2-7, is DGGITQSPKYLFRKEGQNVTLSCEQNLNHDAMYWYRQDPGQGLRLIYYSQIVNDFQKGDIAEGYSVSREKKESFPLTVTSAQKNPTAFYLCASSMVGTGSAYEQYFGPGTRLTVT.